The clone carrying this T cell receptor beta chain was counted at least ten times. Its antigen is undetermined. This specimen comes from a study of response to subunit inactivated influenza vaccine. Whole-study results and caveats: There was a suggestion from the authors that each seasonal influenza vaccination recruits few new T cells.

The CDR3 has 14 amino acids. Per the germline V gene, CDR1 is LGHNA and CDR2 is YSLEER. Trimming removed 0 bases from V and 1 base from J, with 6 bases in between. TCRdb re-called the RT-PCR reads with MiXCR, one entry per CDR3 protein. The repertoire includes under 550,000 distinct CDR3 sequences, around 7.7% of them detected once, and over 10% sits in the top ten. This material consisted of PBMCs from blood, taken roughly 24 months after vaccination. The clonotype originates from a man aged 45 to 75 who received an inactivated influenza vaccine. V is TRBV4-3 and J is TRBJ1-1; D unresolved. DNA of the CDR3: TGCGCCAGCAGCCAAGATTTTGGGAACACTGAAGCTTTCTTT. Protein sequence: CASSQDFGNTEAFF.